This T cell receptor (beta chain) was sequenced for a study of response to subunit inactivated influenza vaccine. Concerning this clonotype: The antigen is not known.

Germline assignment: CDR1 MNHEY and CDR2 SVGEGT. V was clipped by 6 bases and J by 0 bases; unmatched bases: 9. There are 16 residues in the CDR3. General study points: That few new T cells are recruited by each seasonal influenza vaccination was the authors' suggestion.

TCRdb independently ran MiXCR on the RT-PCR reads; one entry per CDR3 protein. The sample consists of about 240,000 distinct CDR3 sequences, 9% to 15% of them appearing once. This receptor was taken from a man aged 50-59 years who received an inactivated influenza vaccine. This chain uses TRBV6-2 or TRBV6-3 with TRBJ2-7, with TRBD1 identical over 9 bases. Sequencing was performed on non-naive T cells sorted from PBMCs, taken around 14 days before vaccination. CDR3 sequence reads: CASSPFGQGSSYEQYF. The CDR3 DNA reads as TGTGCCAGCAGCCCCTTCGGACAGGGGTCCTCCTACGAGCAGTACTTC.